These 26 T cell receptor beta chains originate from one sample sequenced in a study of T cells after yellow fever vaccination (dated by TCRdb to between 2018 and 2021). The treatment or condition label here, explained by the study, means: live attenuated yellow fever vaccine strain. The library was obtained by 5' RACE. Instrument on record: Illumina HiSeq 2500. TCRdb redid the processing of the public reads, applying fastp at Q25 and MiXCR, and retained in-frame beta chains. Each entry merges the rows of one CDR3 protein and shows their most common DNA and genes. This sample comprises 500,000 to 650,000 distinct CDR3 sequences, roughly a sixth of them detected only once. Around a sixth of the sample lies in the top ten. This specimen was PBMCs, taken less than 6 days after the first yellow fever vaccination. These receptors were collected from a man aged 18-30 years who received the YFV17D yellow fever vaccine.

In the case of this clonotype: A much larger clonotype is one base distant, so this may be a read error. The chain couples TRBV5-1 to TRBJ2-5, with D hard to call. Germline loops: CDR1 SGHRS, CDR2 YFSETQ. This CDR3 comprises 12 residues. Trimming stripped 3 bases from V and 5 bases from J, with 8 bases between. The CDR3 reads CASSWAGETQYF. The CDR3 DNA follows: TGCGCCAGCAGCTGGGCTGGGGAGACCCAGTACTTC. Full variable domain (remainder filled in from reference TRBV5-1 and TRBJ2-5): KAGVTQTPRYLIKTRGQQVTLSCSPISGHRSVSWYQQTPGQGLQFLFEYFSETQRNKGNFPGRFSGRQFSNSRSEMNVSTLELGDSALYLCASSWAGETQYFGPGTRLLVL.

The V and J genes are TRBV5-1 and TRBJ2-2, with D maybe TRBD2 (6 bases). This CDR3 is 15 amino acids long. The germline V gene has CDR1 SGHRS and CDR2 YFSETQ. The V end was cut by 3 bases, the J end by 1 base, with 10 bases between. The CDR3 sequence is CASSWRAGNTGELFF. The CDR3 region has the DNA TGCGCCAGCAGCTGGAGAGCGGGGAACACCGGGGAGCTGTTTTTT. Combining the CDR3 with reference TRBV5-1 and TRBJ2-2 gives the whole variable domain KAGVTQTPRYLIKTRGQQVTLSCSPISGHRSVSWYQQTPGQGLQFLFEYFSETQRNKGNFPGRFSGRQFSNSRSEMNVSTLELGDSALYLCASSWRAGNTGELFFGEGSRLTVL.

The J gene is TRBJ1-1, the V gene TRBV29-1; D not resolved. Germline CDR1 and CDR2: SQVTM and ANQGSEA. This CDR3 region has 12 residues. V lost 3 bases, J lost 2 bases, and 7 bases lay in between. The CDR3 coding sequence is TGCAGCGTTGAGGCCGTCAACACTGAAGCTTTCTTT. It is translated as CSVEAVNTEAFF.

This chain uses TRBV9 with TRBJ2-5, with 9 nucleotides matching TRBD2. Per germline, CDR1 SGDLS and CDR2 YYNGEE. The CDR3 consists of 14 residues. J lost 5 bases, V lost 7 bases, and 9 bases had no gene match. Here the CDR3 DNA reads TGTGCCAGCTCTAGCGGGGACGATCGGGAGACCCAGTACTTC. Protein: CASSSGDDRETQYF.

The genes are TRBV29-1 and TRBJ2-7; perhaps D is TRBD1 or TRBD2 (5 bases each). Germline V CDR1 and CDR2: SQVTM, ANQGSEA. Trimming left V 4 bases short and J 0 bases short, with 16 bases between. This CDR3 region has 15 residues. CDR3 in amino acids: CSVVTGTSSSYEQYF. DNA for the CDR3: TGCAGCGTTGTAACCGGGACCTCAAGCTCCTACGAGCAGTACTTC.

The chain couples TRBV5-1 to TRBJ2-1; 9 bases match TRBD1. Germline V gene sequence: CDR1 SGHRS, CDR2 YFSETQ. The CDR3 length is 15 residues. Losses at the gene ends were 5 bases for V and 2 bases for J; bases not matched to a gene: 5. The CDR3 loop is CASRGTGSPYNEQFF. The DNA of the CDR3 is TGCGCCAGCAGGGGGACAGGGAGCCCCTACAATGAGCAGTTCTTC.

V usage is TRBV12-3 or TRBV12-4 and J usage is TRBJ2-3; D is possibly TRBD1 (6 bases). V gave up 3 bases and J gave up 5 bases, with 12 bases separating them. CDR3 size: 14 residues. As DNA, the CDR3 is TGTGCCAGCAGTTTGCAGGGGCGGATAGATACGCAGTATTTT. It is translated as CASSLQGRIDTQYF.

The chain links TRBV27 to TRBJ2-7, with 8 bases aligning to TRBD1. Germline V lookup: CDR1 MNHEY, CDR2 SMNVEV (reference sequence). V shed 3 bases and J 2 bases; nucleotides not matched to a gene: 15. This CDR3 is built from 18 residues. In nucleotides, the CDR3 is TGTGCCAGCAGTTTTTCATTTAAGGGAGGACAGGGCCCCTACGAGCAGTACTTC. Protein product: CASSFSFKGGQGPYEQYF.

V usage is TRBV25-1 and J usage is TRBJ2-7, with D unclear. V lost 5 bases to trimming and J lost 5 bases, with 7 bases between them. The CDR3 runs 11 residues. CDR1 is MGHDK and CDR2 is SYGVNS in the germline V gene. DNA for the CDR3: TGTGCCAGCAGTCCCCACGACGAGCAGTACTTC. Translating gives CASSPHDEQYF.

The V and J genes are TRBV27 and TRBJ2-6; D gene ambiguous. The length of the CDR3 is 13 residues. Trimming left V 4 bases short and J 2 bases short, with 3 bases between. Germline V gene lookup returns CDR1 MNHEY and CDR2 SMNVEV (reference sequence). The CDR3: CASSWAGANVLTF. For the CDR3, the DNA is TGTGCCAGCAGTTGGGCTGGGGCCAACGTCCTGACTTTC.

This clonotype was counted between two and nine times. The chain recombines TRBV2 with TRBJ2-3; no clear D. Trimming left V 2 bases short and J 4 bases short, with 4 bases between. The CDR3 length is 12 residues. In germline, CDR1 is SNHLY, CDR2 FYNNEI. The CDR3 coding sequence is TGTGCCAGCAGTGAAATCTCAGATACGCAGTATTTT. This encodes CASSEISDTQYF.

This clonotype was recorded a few times. The chain is built from TRBV19 and TRBJ2-2; 7 nucleotides agree with TRBD1. After removal of 5 bases from V and 5 bases from J, the junction contained 5 bases not matched to a gene. This CDR3 contains 14 residues. From germline, CDR1 is LNHDA and CDR2 SQIVND (reference sequence). This chain's CDR3 is CASSVDRATGELFF. Here the CDR3 DNA reads TGTGCCAGTAGTGTTGACAGGGCTACCGGGGAGCTGTTTTTT.

This chain joins TRBV5-5 and TRBJ2-7, with D perhaps TRBD1 or TRBD2 (5 bases each). This CDR3 comprises 13 residues. V lost 3 bases and J 3 bases, leaving 10 bases between the germline ends. Germline V gene data show CDR1 as SGHKS and CDR2 as YYEKEE (reference sequence). The CDR3 region is CASSSGPFYEQYV. The CDR3 nucleotides read TGTGCCAGCAGCTCGGGACCATTCTACGAGCAGTACGTC.

The chain joins TRBV29-1 to TRBJ1-1, with a possible D match to TRBD1 (6 bases). This CDR3 is 10 amino acids long. Trimming left V 6 bases short and J 7 bases short, with 9 bases between. Germline-derived CDR1 and CDR2 are SQVTM and ANQGSEA. In DNA form, the CDR3 reads TGCAGCGTGAAGGGGGTTGAAGCTTTCTTT. Protein: CSVKGVEAFF.

The table lists this clonotype with a few counts. This chain joins TRBV7-3 and TRBJ2-1; no definite D call. The germline V and J ends were trimmed by 5 bases and 6 bases, with 14 bases remaining between them. The germline V gene has CDR1 SGHTA and CDR2 FQGTGA. The CDR3 totals 14 residues. CDR3 bases: TGTGCCAGCAGCCTTGGCCACGGTCCCAATGAGCAGTTCTTC. Its translation is CASSLGHGPNEQFF.

The rearrangement joins TRBV6-5 to TRBJ1-1; D uncertain. This CDR3 has 13 amino acids. CDR1 and CDR2 (germline): MNHEY, SVGAGI. V lost 3 bases to trimming and J lost 10 bases, with 15 bases between them. CDR3 bases: TGTGCCAGCAGTTATGACCCCGGGTCTAGAGCTTTCTTT. This sequence encodes CASSYDPGSRAFF.

V is TRBV12-3 or TRBV12-4 and J is TRBJ2-3; the D gene is possibly TRBD2 (5 bases). The V end was cut by 7 bases, the J end by 0 bases, with 8 bases between. CDR3 length equals 13 residues. CDR3 sequence (DNA): TGTGCCAGCACTGAGCGGAGCACAGATACGCAGTATTTT. Its protein is CASTERSTDTQYF.

This clonotype occurred a few times. This chain uses TRBV5-1 with TRBJ2-2, with D perhaps TRBD1 (5 bases). Trimming pared 1 base from V and 5 bases from J, leaving 9 bases between. The CDR3 is 14 residues long. Germline V gene sequence: CDR1 SGHRS, CDR2 YFSETQ. CDR3 region: CASSLRPGTGELFF. The DNA for the CDR3 is TGCGCCAGCAGCTTGCGGCCAGGGACCGGGGAGCTGTTTTTT.

This clonotype was observed a few times. J is TRBJ2-5 and V is TRBV5-8, with D perhaps matching TRBD2 (6 bases). Between the trimmed V and J ends, which lost 4 bases and 7 bases, there was a span of 11 bases. Per the germline V gene, CDR1 is SGHTS and CDR2 is YDEGEE. The CDR3 extends over 12 amino acids. The CDR3 bases are TGTGCCAGCAGCCAAGCGGAGGGGACCCAGTACTTC. This encodes CASSQAEGTQYF.

There are a few counts of this clonotype. The chain couples TRBV6-2 or TRBV6-3 to TRBJ2-2; possibly TRBD1 for D (6 bases). Looked up from germline, CDR1 is MNHEY and CDR2 is SVGEGT. V lost 7 bases, J lost 3 bases, and 15 bases lay in between. This CDR3 is 15 amino acids long. The CDR3 loop is CASNLQGRDTGELFF. CDR3 nucleotide sequence: TGTGCCAGCAATTTACAGGGACGTGACACCGGGGAGCTGTTTTTT.

A few counts support this clonotype. The V and J genes are TRBV20-1 and TRBJ2-3; no clear D gene. Germline lookup yields CDR1 DFQATT and CDR2 SNEGSKA (reference sequence). The V end lost 5 bases, the J end lost 5 bases, and 14 bases lay between the germline ends. The CDR3 is 13 residues long. CDR3 in amino acids: CSAFISEEDTQYF. The CDR3 bases are TGCAGTGCTTTCATCTCCGAGGAAGATACGCAGTATTTT.

This chain uses TRBV5-1 with TRBJ1-6, with D possibly TRBD1 on 5 matching bases. Per the germline V gene, CDR1 is SGHRS and CDR2 is YFSETQ. The length of the CDR3 is 14 residues. V gave up 5 bases and J gave up 8 bases, with 14 bases separating them. Here the CDR3 reads CASRVTATHSPLHF. The CDR3 bases are TGCGCCAGCAGGGTGACAGCGACCCATTCACCCCTCCACTTT.

This clonotype has more than one count but fewer than ten. Here the CDR3 reads CASSSDRVEAFF. The CDR3, as DNA: TGCGCCAGCAGCTCGGACAGGGTTGAAGCTTTCTTT. J is TRBJ1-1 and V is TRBV5-1; 8 bases match TRBD1. There are 12 residues in the CDR3. Germline CDR1 SGHRS, CDR2 YFSETQ. Trimming removed 3 bases from V and 7 bases from J; junction bases left unmatched: 2.

J is TRBJ2-3 and V is TRBV20-1; TRBD2 aligns across 7 bases. The CDR3 length is 14 residues. Germline trimming cut 5 bases from V and 4 bases from J; bases unmatched to any gene: 9. Per the germline V gene, CDR1 is DFQATT and CDR2 is SNEGSKA (reference sequence). The CDR3 reads CSAPGGRGADTQYF. The CDR3 DNA is TGCAGTGCTCCAGGTGGGAGGGGCGCAGATACGCAGTATTTT.

In its sample, this clonotype was seen a few times. This chain joins TRBV20-1 and TRBJ2-1, with a tentative D call TRBD1 (5 bases). The CDR3 loop spans 12 amino acids. V dropped 5 bases and J dropped 6 bases, with 11 bases sitting between them. CDR1 and CDR2 from the germline V gene are DFQATT and SNEGSKA (reference sequence). This CDR3 reads CSAPLQGNEQFF. The DNA of the CDR3 is TGCAGTGCTCCACTTCAGGGCAATGAGCAGTTCTTC.

This clonotype was observed a few times. This chain connects TRBV6-2 or TRBV6-3 to TRBJ2-1; no reliable D call. CDR3 length: 18 residues. With 5 bases removed from V and 3 bases from J, the gap between germline ends came to 23 bases. CDR1 is MNHEY, CDR2 SVGEGT, per germline. The CDR3 sequence is CASSPTGPAGAGYNEQFF. In nucleotides, the CDR3 is TGTGCCAGCAGTCCGACCGGGCCGGCAGGCGCCGGCTACAATGAGCAGTTCTTC.